The 3 T cell receptor beta chains reported below all come from one sample, sequenced in a study of T cells in Graves' hyperthyroidism and ophthalmopathy. Authors of the study amplified TCR beta CDR3 regions from RNA transcripts. During a first-round RT-PCR of the TCR CDR3, the HTBI primer set was used. TCRdb ran MiXCR on the multiplex PCR reads and lists one entry per CDR3 protein. The sample has 700,000 to 850,000 distinct CDR3 sequences; 35% are singletons. The sequencing sample was made of blood. The source is a woman between 40 and 55 years old with Graves' hyperthyroidism.

The chain combines TRBV19 with TRBJ1-5, with D possibly being TRBD1 (6 bases). Trimming took 6 bases from V and 14 from J, leaving 17 bases between them. The CDR3 is 12 residues long. Germline values: CDR1 LNHDA, CDR2 SQIVND (reference sequence). This CDR3 is CASSRWGAYEHF. In DNA, the CDR3 is TGTGCCAGTAGCCGATGGGGGGCATACGAGCATTTT.

The chain joins TRBV6-5 to TRBJ2-7; 7 bases map to TRBD1. Trimming at V came to 1 base and at J to 6 bases, leaving 6 bases not matched to a gene. The CDR3 extends over 14 amino acids. The germline V gene has CDR1 MNHEY and CDR2 SVGAGI. As DNA, the CDR3 is TGTGCCAGCAGTTACTTCTGGGACAGTATCGAGCAGTACTTC. It specifies CASSYFWDSIEQYF.

This clonotype was counted at least ten times. The gene calls are TRBV2 and TRBJ1-4; the D is unclear. The CDR3 sequence is 15 residues long. V shed 5 bases and J shed 0 bases, with 10 bases lying between them. Germline-derived CDR1 and CDR2 are SNHLY and FYNNEI. The CDR3 nucleotides read TGTGCCAGCAGTCGCGAAGGTCCAACTAATGAAAAACTGTTTTTT. Translated, it gives CASSREGPTNEKLFF.